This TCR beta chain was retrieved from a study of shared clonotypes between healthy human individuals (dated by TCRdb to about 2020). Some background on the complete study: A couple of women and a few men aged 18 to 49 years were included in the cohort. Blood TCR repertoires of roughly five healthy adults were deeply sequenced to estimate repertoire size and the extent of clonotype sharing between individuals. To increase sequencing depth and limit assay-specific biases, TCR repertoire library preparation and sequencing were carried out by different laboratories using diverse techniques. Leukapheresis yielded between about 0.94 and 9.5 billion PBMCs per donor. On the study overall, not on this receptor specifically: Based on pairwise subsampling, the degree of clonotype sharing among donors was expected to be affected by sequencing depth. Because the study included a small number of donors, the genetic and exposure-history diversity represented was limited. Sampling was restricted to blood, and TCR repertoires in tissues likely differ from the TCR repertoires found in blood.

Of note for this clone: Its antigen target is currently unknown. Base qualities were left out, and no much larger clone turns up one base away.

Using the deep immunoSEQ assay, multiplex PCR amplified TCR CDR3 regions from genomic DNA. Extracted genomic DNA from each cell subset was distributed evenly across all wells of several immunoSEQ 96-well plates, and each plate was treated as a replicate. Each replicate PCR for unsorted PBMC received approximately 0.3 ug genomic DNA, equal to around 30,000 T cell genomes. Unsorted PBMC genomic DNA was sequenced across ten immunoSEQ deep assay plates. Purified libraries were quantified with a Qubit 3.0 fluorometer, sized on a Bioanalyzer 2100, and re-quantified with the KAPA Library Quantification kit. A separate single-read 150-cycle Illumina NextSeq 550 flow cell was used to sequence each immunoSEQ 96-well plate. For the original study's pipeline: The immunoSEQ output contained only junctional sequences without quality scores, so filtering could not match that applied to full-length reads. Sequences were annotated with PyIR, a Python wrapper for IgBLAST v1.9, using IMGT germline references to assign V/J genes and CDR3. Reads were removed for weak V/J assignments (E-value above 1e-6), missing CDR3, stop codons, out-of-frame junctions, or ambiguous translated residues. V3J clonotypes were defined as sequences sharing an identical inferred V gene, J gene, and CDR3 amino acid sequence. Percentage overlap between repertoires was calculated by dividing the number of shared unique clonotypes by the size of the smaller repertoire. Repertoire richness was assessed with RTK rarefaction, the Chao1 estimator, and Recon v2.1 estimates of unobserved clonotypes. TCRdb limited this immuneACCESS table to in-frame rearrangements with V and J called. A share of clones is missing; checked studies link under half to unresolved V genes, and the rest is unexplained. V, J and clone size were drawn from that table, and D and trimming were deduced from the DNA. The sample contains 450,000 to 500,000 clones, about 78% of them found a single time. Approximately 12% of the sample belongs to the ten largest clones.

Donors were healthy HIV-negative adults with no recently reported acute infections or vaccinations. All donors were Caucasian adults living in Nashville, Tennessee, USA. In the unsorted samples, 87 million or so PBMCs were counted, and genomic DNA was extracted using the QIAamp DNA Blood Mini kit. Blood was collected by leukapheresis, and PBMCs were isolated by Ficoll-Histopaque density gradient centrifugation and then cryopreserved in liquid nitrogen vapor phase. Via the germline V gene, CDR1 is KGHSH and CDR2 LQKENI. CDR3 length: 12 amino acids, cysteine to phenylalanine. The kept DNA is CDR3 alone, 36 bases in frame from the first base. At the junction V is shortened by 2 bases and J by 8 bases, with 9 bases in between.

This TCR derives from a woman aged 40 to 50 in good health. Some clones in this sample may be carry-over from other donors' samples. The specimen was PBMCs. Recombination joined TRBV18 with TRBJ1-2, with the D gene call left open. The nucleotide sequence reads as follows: TGTGCCAGCTCACCAGACCGGCGGGGCTACACCTTC. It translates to CASSPDRRGYTF.